This T cell receptor (beta chain) was recovered during a study of blood T cells in healthy people across ages. Findings and caveats of the study: TCR beta diversity correlated strongly with naive T cell percentage.

Notes on this clonotype: As yet, its antigen is unknown.

Primers used in a second PCR of about 7 to 12 cycles were a sample-barcoded 5' primer and a J-beta primer mix. TCRdb re-analysed the 5' RACE reads in MiXCR, keeping a single row per CDR3 protein. The sample contains 650,000 to 1,000,000 distinct CDR3 sequences, around 36% of which appear only once. The CDR3 runs 15 residues. Germline V gives CDR1 SGHRS, CDR2 YFSETQ. Losses at the gene ends were 4 bases for V and 5 bases for J; bases not matched to a gene: 9. This clonotype was sampled from a man between 18 and 35 years old in good health. V and J are TRBV5-1 and TRBJ2-5; 9 bases agree with TRBD1. Sequencing input: blood. The CDR3 protein is CASSPGQGYGETQYF. CDR3 sequence (DNA): TGCGCCAGCAGCCCGGGACAGGGTTATGGGGAGACCCAGTACTTC.